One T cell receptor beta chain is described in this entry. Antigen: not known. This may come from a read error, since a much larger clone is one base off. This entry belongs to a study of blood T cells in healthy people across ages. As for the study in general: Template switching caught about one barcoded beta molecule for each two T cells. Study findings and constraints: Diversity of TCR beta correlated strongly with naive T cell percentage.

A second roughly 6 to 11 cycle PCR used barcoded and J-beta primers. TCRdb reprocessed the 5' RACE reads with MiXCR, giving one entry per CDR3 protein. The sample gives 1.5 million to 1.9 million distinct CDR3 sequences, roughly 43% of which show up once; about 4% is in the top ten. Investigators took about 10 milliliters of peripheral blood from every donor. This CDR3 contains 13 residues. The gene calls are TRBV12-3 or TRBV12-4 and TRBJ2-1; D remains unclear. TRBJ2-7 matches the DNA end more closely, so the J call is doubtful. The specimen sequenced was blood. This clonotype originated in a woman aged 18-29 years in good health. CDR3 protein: CASKTDGYNEQYF. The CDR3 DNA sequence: TGTGCCAGCAAGACGGACGGTTACAATGAGCAGTACTTC.